Listed below are T cell receptor beta chains from one sample, sequenced in a study of T cells in Graves' hyperthyroidism and ophthalmopathy. From the multiplex PCR reads, TCRdb called clonotypes with MiXCR, one entry per CDR3 protein. In the table there are about 320,000 distinct CDR3 sequences, 15% to 20% of which are singletons. Material: blood. The receptors shown here come from a man aged 25-40 years with Graves' hyperthyroidism. Each CDR3 is given without its conserved first and last residue. Fields, in order: CDR3 length, V gene, CDR3 protein.

len: 12; v_gene: TRBV12-3/TRBV12-4; CDR3aa: ASSLWGGSDTQY
len: 12; v_gene: TRBV28; CDR3aa: ACYSSGGSYEQF
len: 14; v_gene: TRBV5-1; CDR3aa: ASSPGQGQGRETQY
len: 11; v_gene: TRBV30; CDR3aa: AWRGQGTSPLH
len: 12; v_gene: TRBV11-3; CDR3aa: ASSVGTDYNEQF
len: 12; v_gene: TRBV7-9; CDR3aa: ASSPIGAPDTQY
len: 12; v_gene: TRBV6-2/TRBV6-3; CDR3aa: ASSYTGAKNIQY
len: 12; v_gene: TRBV29-1; CDR3aa: SVVGQRLNYGYT
len: 11; v_gene: TRBV2; CDR3aa: ARRQELYNEQF
len: 15; v_gene: TRBV11-2; CDR3aa: ASSSGLRGRVYYGYT
len: 13; v_gene: TRBV6-1; CDR3aa: ASRWTAYSNQPQH
len: 10; v_gene: TRBV12-3/TRBV12-4; CDR3aa: ASSLGFGEQF
len: 12; v_gene: TRBV3-1; CDR3aa: ASSQARDSYGYT
len: 18; v_gene: TRBV19; CDR3aa: ASSIYAFGTGGSWTYEQY
len: 12; v_gene: TRBV5-1; CDR3aa: ASSQDSVGDTQY
len: 10; v_gene: TRBV2; CDR3aa: ASSPAGGEQY
len: 10; v_gene: TRBV7-8; CDR3aa: ASSLARPTQY
len: 16; v_gene: TRBV24-1; CDR3aa: ATSETSKQKGGNQPQH
len: 11; v_gene: TRBV11-2; CDR3aa: ASSLRFITEAF
len: 13; v_gene: TRBV5-1; CDR3aa: ASSLAGQGHTEAF
len: 12; v_gene: TRBV19; CDR3aa: ASSNLGVADTQY
len: 12; v_gene: TRBV5-1; CDR3aa: ASATGTELSPLH
len: 12; v_gene: TRBV3-1; CDR3aa: ASSQEEGVETQY